This T cell receptor (beta chain) was sequenced during a study of OX40 agonist ivuxolimab in advanced cancers. Trimming shortened V by 5 bases and J by 5 bases, and 15 bases separated the two germline ends. Germline CDR1 reads MGHRA; CDR2 reads YSYEKL. This CDR3 contains 14 residues. Study-wide results and caveats: It was not determined which antigens were specifically recognized by the peripheral T cells that had undergone clonal expansion. CD4+ and CD8+ T cells in blood underwent clonal expansion by week 6 at 0.1 to 3.0 mg/kg.

A note on this clone: Its antigen remains unidentified.

Profiling relied on immunoSEQ multiplex PCR, and the TCRdb table lists in-frame clones only, not all of them. The data contain just under 85,000 clones, less than 90% of them singletons. The TCR was taken from an adult with an advanced solid tumor such as melanoma, head and neck, liver or kidney cancer. Sequenced material: CD4+ or CD8+ T cells sorted from blood, taken in a trial of the OX40 agonist ivuxolimab. J is TRBJ1-1 and V is TRBV4-1; D may be TRBD1 (6 bases). The CDR3 nucleotides are TGCGCCAGCAGCTCAGGGGCTCGGGGTACTGAAGCTTTCTTT. As protein: CASSSGARGTEAFF.